This TCR beta chain was identified during a study of T cell changes during pregnancy in multiple sclerosis (dated by TCRdb to the late 2010s). With respect to the entire study: The study looked at changes in the T cell repertoire across pregnancy in women with multiple sclerosis.

The protocol used for the library was the immunoSEQ multiplex PCR assay. Imported from immuneACCESS, the table was reduced by TCRdb to in-frame sequences with V and J called. These copies leave out some clones; in studies compared against another copy, an unresolved V gene accounts for under half, and the cause of the remainder is not known. The sample table contains about 68,000 clones; only one count was recorded for more than 90% of them. The biggest ten clones account for approximately 4% of the sample. Points on this clone: Its antigen is not yet known. The record has no base qualities; no much larger clone is one base away.

The germline V gene (reference sequence) provides CDR1 MNHEY and CDR2 SMNVEV. From V the trimming removes 2 bases and from J it removes 3 bases, while the gene matches leave 3 bases of the junction unaccounted for. The CDR3, cysteine through phenylalanine, is 15 amino acids long. Just the 45-base CDR3 DNA is kept, in frame starting at base 1. This clonotype was obtained from a female donor in good health, enrolled as a control in a pregnancy study. Sequencing used peripheral blood, obtained after pregnancy. The chain is assembled from TRBV27 and TRBJ2-1, and TRBD2 aligns with 8 junction nucleotides. This receptor has the CDR3 CASSLSSGVYNEQFF. Here is the DNA: TGTGCCAGCAGTTTAAGTAGCGGGGTCTACAATGAGCAGTTCTTC.